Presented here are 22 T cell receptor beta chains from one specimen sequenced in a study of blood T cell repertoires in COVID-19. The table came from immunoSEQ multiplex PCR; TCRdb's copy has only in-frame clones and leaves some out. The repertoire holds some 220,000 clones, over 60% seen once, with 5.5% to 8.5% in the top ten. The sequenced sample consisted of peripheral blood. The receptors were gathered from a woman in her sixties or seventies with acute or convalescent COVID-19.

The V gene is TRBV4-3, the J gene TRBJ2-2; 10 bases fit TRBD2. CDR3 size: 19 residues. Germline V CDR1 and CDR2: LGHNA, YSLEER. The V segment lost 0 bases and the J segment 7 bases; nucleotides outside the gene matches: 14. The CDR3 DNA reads TGCGCCAGCAGCCAAGATTTGCTAGCGGGGGCCATTGGGGGCGGGGAGCTGTTTTTT. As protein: CASSQDLLAGAIGGGELFF.

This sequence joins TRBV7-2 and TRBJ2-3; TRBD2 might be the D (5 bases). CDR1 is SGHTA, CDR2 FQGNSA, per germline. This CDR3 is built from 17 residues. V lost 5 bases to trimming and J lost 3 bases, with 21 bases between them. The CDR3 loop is CASSPRGRERMTDTQYF. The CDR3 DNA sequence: TGTGCCAGCAGCCCCCGGGGTAGGGAGAGGATGACAGATACGCAGTATTTT. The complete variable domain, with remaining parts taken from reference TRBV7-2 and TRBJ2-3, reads GAGVSQSPSNKVTEKGKDVELRCDPISGHTALYWYRQSLGQGLEFLIYFQGNSAPDKSGLPSDRFSAERTGGSVSTLTIQRTQQEDSAVYLCASSPRGRERMTDTQYFGPGTRLTVL.

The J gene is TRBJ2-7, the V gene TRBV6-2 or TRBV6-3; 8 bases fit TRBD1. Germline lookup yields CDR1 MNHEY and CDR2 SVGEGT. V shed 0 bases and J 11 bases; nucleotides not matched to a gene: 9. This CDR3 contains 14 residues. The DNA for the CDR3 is TGTGCCAGCAGTTACTCGTACCAGGGGGCATCTAAGTACGTC. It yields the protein CASSYSYQGASKYV.

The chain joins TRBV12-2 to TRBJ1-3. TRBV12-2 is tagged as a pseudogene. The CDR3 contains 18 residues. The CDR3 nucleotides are TGTGCAAGTCGCTTATTAGGCGGGGATTTAAGCTCTGGAAACACCATATATTTT. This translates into CASRLLGGDLSSGNTIYF.

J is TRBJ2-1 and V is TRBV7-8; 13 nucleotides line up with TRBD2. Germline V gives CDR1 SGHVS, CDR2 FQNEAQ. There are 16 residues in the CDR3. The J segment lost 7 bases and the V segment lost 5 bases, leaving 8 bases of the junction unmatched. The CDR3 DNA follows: TGTGCCAGCAGCCATATACGGACTAGCGGGGGAAATGAGCAGTTCTTC. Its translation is CASSHIRTSGGNEQFF.

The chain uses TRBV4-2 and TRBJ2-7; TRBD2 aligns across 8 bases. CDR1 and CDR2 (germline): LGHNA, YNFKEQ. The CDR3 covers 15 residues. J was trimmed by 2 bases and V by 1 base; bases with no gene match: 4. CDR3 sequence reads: CASSQGTGGPYEQYF. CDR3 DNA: TGTGCCAGCAGCCAAGGGACGGGGGGGCCCTACGAGCAGTACTTC.

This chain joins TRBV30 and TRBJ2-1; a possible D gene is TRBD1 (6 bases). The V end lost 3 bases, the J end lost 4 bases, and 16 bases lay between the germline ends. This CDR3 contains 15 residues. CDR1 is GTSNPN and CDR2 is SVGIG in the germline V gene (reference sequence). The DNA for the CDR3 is TGTGCCTGGAGAATGACAGGAAGGGGTTACAATGAGCAGTTCTTC. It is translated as CAWRMTGRGYNEQFF.

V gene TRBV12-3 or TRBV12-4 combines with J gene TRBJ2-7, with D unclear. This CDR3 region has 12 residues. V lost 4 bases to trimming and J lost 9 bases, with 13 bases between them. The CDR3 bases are TGTGCCAGCAGTTCAGGCAATCTACGGCAGTACGTC. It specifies CASSSGNLRQYV.

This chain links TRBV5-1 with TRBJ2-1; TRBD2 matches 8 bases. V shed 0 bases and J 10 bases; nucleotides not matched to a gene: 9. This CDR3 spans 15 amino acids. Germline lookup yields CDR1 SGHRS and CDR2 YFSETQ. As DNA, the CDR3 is TGCGCCAGCAGCTTGGCCCCGCGGGGGGAGGCGGAGCAGTTCTTC. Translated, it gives CASSLAPRGEAEQFF.

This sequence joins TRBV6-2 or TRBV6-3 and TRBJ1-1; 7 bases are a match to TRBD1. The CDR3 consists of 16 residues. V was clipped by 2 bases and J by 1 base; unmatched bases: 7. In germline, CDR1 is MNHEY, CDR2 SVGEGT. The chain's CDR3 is CASSYGLGQQNTEAFF. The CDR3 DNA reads TGTGCCAGCAGTTACGGATTGGGACAGCAGAACACTGAAGCTTTCTTT.

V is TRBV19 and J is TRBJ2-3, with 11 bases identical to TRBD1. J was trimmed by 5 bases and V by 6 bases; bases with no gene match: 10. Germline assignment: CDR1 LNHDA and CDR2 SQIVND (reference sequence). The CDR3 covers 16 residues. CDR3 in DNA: TGTGCCAGTAGGACCCGGGACAGGGGGGTAGAAGATACGCAGTATTTT. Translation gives CASRTRDRGVEDTQYF.

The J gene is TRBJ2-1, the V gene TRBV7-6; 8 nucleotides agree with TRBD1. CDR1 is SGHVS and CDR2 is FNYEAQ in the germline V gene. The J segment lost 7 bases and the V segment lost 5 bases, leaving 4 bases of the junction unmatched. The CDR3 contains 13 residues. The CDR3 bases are TGTGCCAGCAGCCAGGACAGGGCGAATGAGCAGTTCTTC. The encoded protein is CASSQDRANEQFF.

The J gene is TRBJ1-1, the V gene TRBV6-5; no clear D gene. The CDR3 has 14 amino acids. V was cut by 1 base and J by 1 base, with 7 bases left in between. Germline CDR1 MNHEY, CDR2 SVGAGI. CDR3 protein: CASSYYTANTEAFF. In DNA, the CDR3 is TGTGCCAGCAGTTACTATACAGCGAACACTGAAGCTTTCTTT.

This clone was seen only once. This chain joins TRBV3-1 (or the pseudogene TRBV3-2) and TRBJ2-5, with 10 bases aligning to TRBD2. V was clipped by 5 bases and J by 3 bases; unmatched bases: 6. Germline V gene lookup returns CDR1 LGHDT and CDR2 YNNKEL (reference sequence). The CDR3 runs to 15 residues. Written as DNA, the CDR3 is TGTGCCAGCAGCTTAGCGGGGGGCCCGGAAGAGACCCAGTACTTC. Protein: CASSLAGGPEETQYF.

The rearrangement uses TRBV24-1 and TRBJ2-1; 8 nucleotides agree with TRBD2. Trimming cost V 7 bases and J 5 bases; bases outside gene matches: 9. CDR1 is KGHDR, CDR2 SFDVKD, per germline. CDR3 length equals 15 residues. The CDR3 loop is CATSPTAGENNEQFF. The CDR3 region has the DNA TGTGCCACCAGCCCAACAGCGGGGGAGAACAATGAGCAGTTCTTC.

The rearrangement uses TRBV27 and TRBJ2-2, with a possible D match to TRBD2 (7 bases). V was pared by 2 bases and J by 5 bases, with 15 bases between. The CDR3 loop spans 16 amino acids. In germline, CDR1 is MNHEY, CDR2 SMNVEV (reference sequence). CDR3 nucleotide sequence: TGTGCCAGCAGTTTACTGAGGGGGGGCCGGACCGGGGAGCTGTTTTTT. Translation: CASSLLRGGRTGELFF.

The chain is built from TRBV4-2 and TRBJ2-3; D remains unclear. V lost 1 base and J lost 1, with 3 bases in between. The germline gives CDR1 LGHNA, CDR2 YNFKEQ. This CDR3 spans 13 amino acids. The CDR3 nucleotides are TGTGCCAGCAGCCAAGTAGGCACAGATACGCAGTATTTT. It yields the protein CASSQVGTDTQYF.

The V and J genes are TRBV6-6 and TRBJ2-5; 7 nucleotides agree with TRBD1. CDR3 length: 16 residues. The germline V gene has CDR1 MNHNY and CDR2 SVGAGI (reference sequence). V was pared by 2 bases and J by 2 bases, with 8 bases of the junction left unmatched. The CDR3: CASSYPGQLNQETQYF. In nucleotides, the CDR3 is TGTGCCAGCAGTTACCCGGGACAGCTGAATCAAGAGACCCAGTACTTC.

This CDR3 is CASSPPGQGVHEQYF. CDR3 in DNA: TGTGCCAGCAGTCCCCCGGGACAGGGTGTGCACGAGCAGTACTTC. The V gene is TRBV2, the J gene TRBJ2-7, with 9 bases matching TRBD1. Per germline, CDR1 SNHLY and CDR2 FYNNEI. The CDR3 has 15 amino acids. The V gene end was trimmed by 5 bases and the J gene end by 5 bases; junction bases not matched to a gene: 10.

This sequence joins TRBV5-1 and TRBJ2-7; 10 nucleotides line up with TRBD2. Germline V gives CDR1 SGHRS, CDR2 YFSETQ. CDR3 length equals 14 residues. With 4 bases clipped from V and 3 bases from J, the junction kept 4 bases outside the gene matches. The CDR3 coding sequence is TGCGCCAGCAGCGAACTAGCGGGGAGCTACGAGCAGTACTTC. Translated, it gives CASSELAGSYEQYF.

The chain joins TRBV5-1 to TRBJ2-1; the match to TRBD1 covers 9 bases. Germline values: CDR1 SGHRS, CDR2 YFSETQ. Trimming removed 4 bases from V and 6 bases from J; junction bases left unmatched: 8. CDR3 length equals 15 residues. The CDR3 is CASSTGTGPSNEQFF. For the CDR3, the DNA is TGCGCCAGCAGCACCGGGACAGGGCCAAGCAATGAGCAGTTCTTC.

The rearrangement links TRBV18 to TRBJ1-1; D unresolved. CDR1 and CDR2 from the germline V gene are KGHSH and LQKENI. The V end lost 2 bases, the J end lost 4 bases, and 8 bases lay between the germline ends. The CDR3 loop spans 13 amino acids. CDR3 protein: CASSPEWSTEAFF. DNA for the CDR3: TGTGCCAGCTCACCAGAATGGAGCACTGAAGCTTTCTTT.